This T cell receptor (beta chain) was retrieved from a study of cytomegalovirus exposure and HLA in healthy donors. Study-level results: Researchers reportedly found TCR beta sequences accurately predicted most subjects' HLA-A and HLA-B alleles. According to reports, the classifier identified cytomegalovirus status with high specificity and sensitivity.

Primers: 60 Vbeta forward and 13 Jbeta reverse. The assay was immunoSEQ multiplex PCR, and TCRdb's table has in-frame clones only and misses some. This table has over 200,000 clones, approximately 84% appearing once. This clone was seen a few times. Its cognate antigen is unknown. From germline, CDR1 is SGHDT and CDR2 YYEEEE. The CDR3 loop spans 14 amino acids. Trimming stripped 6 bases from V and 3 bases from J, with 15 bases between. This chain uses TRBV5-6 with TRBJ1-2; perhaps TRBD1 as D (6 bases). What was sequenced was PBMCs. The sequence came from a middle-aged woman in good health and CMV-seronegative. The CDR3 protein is CASNTGTTDYGYTF. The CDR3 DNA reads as TGTGCCAGCAATACCGGGACAACCGACTATGGCTACACCTTC.